This is a list of T cell receptor beta chains from one sample in a study of blood T cell repertoires in COVID-19. TCRdb keeps only in-frame clones here, not all; method: immunoSEQ multiplex PCR. The profile shows approximately 91,000 clones, 70% to 85% of them singletons. Sequencing used peripheral blood. Source of these receptors: a man in his 70s with acute or convalescent COVID-19. The CDR3 runs from the conserved cysteine through the conserved F or W. The D gene is left open where the match is weak. A clone size is listed for some rows: how often the clone was seen (once, few, many), or a class if it is expanded.

TRBD2,TRBV20-1,TRBJ2-3,few,14,TGCAGTGCTAGTGCCAGCGGGGGGCCAGATACGCAGTATTTT,CSASASGGPDTQYF
TRBD1,TRBV24-1,TRBJ2-2,once,19,TGTGCCACCAGTGATTCCCAATACCGACAGGGGGCGGGCACCGGGGAGCTGTTTTTT,CATSDSQYRQGAGTGELFF
.,TRBV7-9,TRBJ2-3,.,15,TGTGCCAGCAGCTTCGCCTACGCGGACACAGATACGCAGTATTTT,CASSFAYADTDTQYF
.,TRBV5-6,TRBJ2-2,.,17,TGTGCCAGCAGCTTGGGTTTCGGGGGGCCGAACACCGGGGAGCTGTTTTTT,CASSLGFGGPNTGELFF
TRBD1,TRBV29-1,TRBJ2-5,.,13,TGCAGCGTTGTGGCAGGGGGCTGGGAGACCCAGTACTTC,CSVVAGGWETQYF
.,TRBV7-9,TRBJ1-3,.,15,TGTGCCAGCAGCTTAGCCTCCCGGTCCGGAAACACCATATATTTT,CASSLASRSGNTIYF
.,TRBV19,TRBJ1-2,.,12,TGTGCCAGTAGTATAAGGAGGGATGGCTACACCTTC,CASSIRRDGYTF
TRBD2,TRBV29-1,TRBJ2-1,.,15,TGCAGCGTCGGGACCTTAGCGGGAGTTCTCAATGAGCAGTTCTTC,CSVGTLAGVLNEQFF
.,TRBV30,TRBJ1-3,.,12,TGTGCCTGGACCTTCTCTGGAAACACCATATATTTT,CAWTFSGNTIYF
TRBD1,TRBV29-1,TRBJ2-5,.,12,TGCAGCGTTGAGGGACAGGGAGAGACCCAGTACTTC,CSVEGQGETQYF
.,TRBV4-1,TRBJ2-1,.,16,TGCGCCAGCAGCGCCGACAGTCTGAGCTCCTACAATGAGCAGTTCTTC,CASSADSLSSYNEQFF
.,TRBV2,TRBJ2-7,.,12,TGTGCCAGCAGTGCCGGGACCTACGAGCAGTACTTC,CASSAGTYEQYF